These 7 T cell receptor beta chains originate from one sample sequenced in a study of radiation and T cells in renal cell carcinoma. Data came from immunoSEQ multiplex PCR; TCRdb stores just in-frame clones and leaves some out. This sample has about 130,000 clones, with about 88% found just once. As for time point: blood 2 weeks post-SBRT. As for treatment: 15 Gy SBRT to primary tumor, nephrectomy 4 weeks later. This sample comprised blood, obtained from a patient whose treatment included radiotherapy and nephrectomy. All receptors derive from a woman in her sixties or seventies with renal cell carcinoma.

V usage is TRBV28 and J usage is TRBJ1-3, with TRBD1 identical over 7 bases. Germline V CDR1 and CDR2: MDHEN, SYDVKM. Germline trimming cut 2 bases from V and 2 bases from J; bases unmatched to any gene: 6. The CDR3 has 16 residues. CDR3 residues: CASSLPDRAAGNTIYF. DNA of the CDR3: TGTGCCAGCAGTTTACCCGACAGGGCGGCTGGAAACACCATATATTTT.

About this clone itself: The same CDR3 also results from other DNA sequences found in this sample. The chain is built from TRBV18 and TRBJ2-2; the D gene could be TRBD1 or TRBD2 (5 bases each). V lost 1 base and J lost 5, with 5 bases in between. Germline V gene data show CDR1 as KGHSH and CDR2 as LQKENI. CDR3 size: 13 residues. As DNA, the CDR3 is TGTGCCAGCTCACCACGGGGGACCGGGGAGCTGTTTTTT. The encoded protein is CASSPRGTGELFF.

This chain connects TRBV6-6 to TRBJ1-2, with D maybe TRBD1 (5 bases). Germline V CDR1 and CDR2: MNHNY, SVGAGI (reference sequence). CDR3 length: 13 residues. V lost 2 bases and J lost 4, with 8 bases in between. The CDR3 region is CASSYPGTYGYTF. The CDR3 coding sequence is TGTGCCAGCAGTTACCCAGGGACCTATGGCTACACCTTC.

The V and J genes are TRBV19 and TRBJ2-6, with a possible D match to TRBD1 (6 bases). The CDR3 loop spans 15 amino acids. Germline V gene data show CDR1 as LNHDA and CDR2 as SQIVND (reference sequence). Between the trimmed V and J ends, which lost 7 bases and 2 bases, there was a span of 12 bases. The CDR3 here is CASTSGQPGANVLTF. CDR3 sequence (DNA): TGTGCCAGTACCTCTGGACAGCCTGGGGCCAACGTCCTGACTTTC.

This sequence joins TRBV19 and TRBJ2-1, with D unclear. Germline values: CDR1 LNHDA, CDR2 SQIVND (reference sequence). This CDR3 region has 16 residues. V was cut by 6 bases and J by 0 bases, with 15 bases left in between. CDR3 sequence (DNA): TGTGCCAGTAGGCCGCTCTTCTTGAGCTCCTACAATGAGCAGTTCTTC. Amino acid sequence: CASRPLFLSSYNEQFF.

This chain uses TRBV7-9 with TRBJ2-7; 14 bases are a match to TRBD2. The germline V gene has CDR1 SEHNR and CDR2 FQNEAQ (reference sequence). The CDR3 runs 18 residues. V trimming: 3 bases; J trimming: 1 base; junction bases outside the gene matches: 8. CDR3 in DNA: TGTGCCAGCAGCTTTGGACTAGCGGGGGGCCCGATTTCCTACGAGCAGTACTTC. Protein sequence: CASSFGLAGGPISYEQYF.

The chain's CDR3 is CASSMDRGHGNTIYF. The CDR3 region has the DNA TGTGCCAGCAGCATGGACAGGGGGCACGGAAACACCATATATTTT. The genes are TRBV27 and TRBJ1-3; TRBD1 matches 11 bases. The V gene's germline CDR1 is MNHEY and CDR2 SMNVEV (reference sequence). This CDR3 is 15 amino acids long. V trimming: 6 bases; J trimming: 4 bases; junction bases outside the gene matches: 5.